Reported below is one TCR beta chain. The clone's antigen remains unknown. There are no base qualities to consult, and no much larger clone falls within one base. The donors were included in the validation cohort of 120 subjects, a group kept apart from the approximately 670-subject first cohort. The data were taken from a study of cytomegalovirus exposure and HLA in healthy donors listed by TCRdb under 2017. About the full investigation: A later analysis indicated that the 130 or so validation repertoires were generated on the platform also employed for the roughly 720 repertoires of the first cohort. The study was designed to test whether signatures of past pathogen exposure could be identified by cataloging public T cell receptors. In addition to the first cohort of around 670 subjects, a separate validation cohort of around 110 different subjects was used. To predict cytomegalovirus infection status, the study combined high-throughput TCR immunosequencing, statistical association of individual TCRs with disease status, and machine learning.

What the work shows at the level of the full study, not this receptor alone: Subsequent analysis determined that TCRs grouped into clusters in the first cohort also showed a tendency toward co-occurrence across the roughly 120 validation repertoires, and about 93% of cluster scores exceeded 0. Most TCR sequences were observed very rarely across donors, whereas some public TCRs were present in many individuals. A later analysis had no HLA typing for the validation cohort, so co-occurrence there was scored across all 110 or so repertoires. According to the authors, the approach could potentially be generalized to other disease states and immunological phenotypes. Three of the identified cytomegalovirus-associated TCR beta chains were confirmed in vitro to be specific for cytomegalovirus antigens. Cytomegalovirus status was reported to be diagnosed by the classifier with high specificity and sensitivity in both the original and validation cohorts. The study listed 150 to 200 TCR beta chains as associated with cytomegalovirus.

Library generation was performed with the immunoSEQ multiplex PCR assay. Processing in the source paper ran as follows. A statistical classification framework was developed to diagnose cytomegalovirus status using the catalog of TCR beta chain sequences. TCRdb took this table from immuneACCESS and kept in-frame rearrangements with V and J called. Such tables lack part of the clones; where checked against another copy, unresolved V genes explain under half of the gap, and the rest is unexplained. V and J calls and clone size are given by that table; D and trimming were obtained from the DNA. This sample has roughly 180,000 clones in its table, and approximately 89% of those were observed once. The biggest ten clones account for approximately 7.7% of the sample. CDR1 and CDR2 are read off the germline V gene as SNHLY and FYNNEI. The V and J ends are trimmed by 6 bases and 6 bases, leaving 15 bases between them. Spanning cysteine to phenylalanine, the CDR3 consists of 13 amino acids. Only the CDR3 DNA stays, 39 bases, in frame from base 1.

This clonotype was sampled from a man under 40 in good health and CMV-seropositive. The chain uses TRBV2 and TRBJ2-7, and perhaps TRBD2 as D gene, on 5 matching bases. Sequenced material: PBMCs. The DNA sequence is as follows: TGTGCCAGCAGCTCCGAGTCCGCGGGCGAGCAGTACTTC. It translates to CASSSESAGEQYF.